This TCR beta chain comes out of a study of T cells in Graves' hyperthyroidism and ophthalmopathy (dated by TCRdb to between 2018 and 2021). Background on the whole study: Peripheral blood was sampled at the time of initial diagnosis, prior to any treatment. A discovery cohort of roughly 100 patients, about 40 with Graves' ophthalmopathy and approximately 60 with stable Graves' hyperthyroidism, was used to find distinguishing TCR V-J signatures. Whether ophthalmopathy could be predicted prospectively was tested in an independent validation cohort made up of some 20 hyperthyroidism patients plus 17 patients who later progressed to ophthalmopathy. For training and testing, the 100 or so patients in the discovery cohort were randomly divided in a 7:3 ratio. In addition, the study compared T-cell repertoires in thyroid tissue and in blood from five or six Graves' hyperthyroidism patients. Once sampling was done, hyperthyroidism patients were given methimazole at a starting dose of 30 mg daily, whereas ophthalmopathy patients were given high-dose intravenous methylprednisolone. The paper reports TCR Vbeta CDR3 sequencing of over 120 peripheral blood samples: around 45 ophthalmopathy, 70 to 85 hyperthyroidism and around 17 progressor patients.

The TCR beta CDR3 regions were amplified from RNA transcripts. For the first round of RT-PCR on the TCR CDR3, the HTBI primer set was used together with the Qiagen OneStep RT-PCR kit. A second multiplex PCR round built the libraries, followed by size selection and purification. The libraries were sequenced on an Illumina HiSeq2000 using paired-end 100 bp reads. Per the authors' processing: SOAPnuke was used to process the raw data, throwing out any read that contained adapters or uncalled bases, had a mean Phred below 15, or lacked an exact constant-primer or identifier match. High-quality paired reads were merged using COPE v1.2.5, and each unique nucleotide sequence was defined as a clonotype. MiTCR v1.1 was used to align the clonotypes against IMGT TRBV, TRBD and TRBJ reference segments. Only V-J combinations with frequency above 0.0001, covering 98% to 99.2% of repertoires, were analysed. The TCS score was defined as the ratio of F50 (clonal expansion) to E x V (chaos), calculated using BLOSUM62-based TCRdist between CDR3 peptides within each V-J. Welch's t-statistics and random forest reduced roughly 540 V-J features to under 15, which were used in a naive Bayes classifier (R e1071). The public reads were quality trimmed at Q25 with fastp and then assembled into clones with MiXCR by TCRdb, keeping productive beta chains. Entries are consolidated by CDR3 protein sequence, retaining the most common genes and DNA. The V and J calls, along with clone size, are taken from TCRdb and not from the paper's own processing. The sample data list hundreds of thousands of distinct CDR3 sequences, and 20% of these were observed just once. The ten largest clones take up roughly a third of the sample.

In the ophthalmopathy patients, disease was moderately to severely active, with a Clinical Activity Score of 3 or more, a NOSPECS grade of 4 or more, and a duration of less than 3 months. Any patient with an uncontrolled infection, another autoimmune disease, pregnancy or lactation was excluded. Clinical symptoms, serum thyroxine and TRAb, thyroid ultrasound, and orbital computed tomography formed the basis for the diagnoses. Ficoll-Paque density gradient centrifugation was used to isolate PBMCs from around 10 ml of fresh peripheral blood. Total RNA was extracted with Trizol reagent, and quality was checked on an Agilent 2100 Bioanalyzer. Overall results and qualifications from the work: In validation, progression to ophthalmopathy was predicted by the model with 70.59% sensitivity and 72.22% specificity, a median of approximately 6.5 months before onset. Most expanded thyroid clonotypes (frequency above 0.001) were also detected in blood, suggesting blood repertoires may reflect thyroid immune responses. Sample size was not statistically predetermined, and blinding of investigators to group allocation was not performed. In cross-validation, a model built on a 13 V-J signature told ophthalmopathy apart from stable hyperthyroidism with under 90% sensitivity and roughly 81% specificity, and in testing the same model reached 80%/75%.

The V and J ends are trimmed by 6 bases and 6 bases, leaving 15 bases between them. CDR1 and CDR2, per the germline V gene, are SQVTM and ANQGSEA. The CDR3 covers 13 residues, taking in both the cysteine and the phenylalanine. The read is trimmed to its CDR3 DNA, 39 bases read in frame from base 1. A word on this clonotype: What this receptor recognizes is not known. Base qualities are missing; no much larger clone stands one base away.

The chain couples TRBV29-1 to TRBJ2-1; the D region possibly corresponds to TRBD2 (6 bases align). The receptor was isolated from a man aged 25-45 years with Graves' ophthalmopathy. Specimen: blood. The CDR3 reads CSVGGAVGNEQFF. The DNA sequence is as follows: TGCAGCGTAGGAGGGGCCGTGGGCAATGAGCAGTTCTTC.